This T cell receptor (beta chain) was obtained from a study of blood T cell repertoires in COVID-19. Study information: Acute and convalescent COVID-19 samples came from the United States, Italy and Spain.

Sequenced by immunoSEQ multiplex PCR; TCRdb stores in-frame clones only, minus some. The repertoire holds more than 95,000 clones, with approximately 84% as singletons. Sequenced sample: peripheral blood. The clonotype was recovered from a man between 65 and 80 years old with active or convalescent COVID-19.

The DNA of the CDR3 is TGCGCCAGCAGCCCGAGGACAACTACAGATACGCAGTATTTT. Translated: CASSPRTTTDTQYF. J is TRBJ2-3 and V is TRBV5-1, with D maybe TRBD1 (5 bases). CDR3 length equals 14 residues. The germline V gene has CDR1 SGHRS and CDR2 YFSETQ. V was pared by 4 bases and J by 3 bases, with 12 bases between.